The present T cell receptor beta chain was sequenced within a study of T cells in localized non-small cell lung cancer. Note on this clone: The antigen is not known.

General observations from the study: Adjacent lung held a median roughly 60 of the top 100 tumor clones.

Profiled with immunoSEQ multiplex PCR; TCRdb holds only in-frame clones, not every one. The top ten clones hold roughly 35% of a sample with roughly 39,000 clones, around 79% of them seen once. The V end was cut by 6 bases, the J end by 7 bases, with 21 bases between. This CDR3 has 14 residues. CDR1 and CDR2 (germline): SQVTM, ANQGSEA. The sequence derives from a woman aged 40-69 years with stage II squamous cell lung carcinoma. The J gene is TRBJ2-5, the V gene TRBV29-1; either TRBD1 or TRBD2 may supply D (5 bases each). Sequenced material: PBMCs, taken before any cancer treatment. In nucleotides, the CDR3 is TGCAGCGTCGGGGCGACTGTGGATACGGGGACCCAGTACTTC. Amino acids: CSVGATVDTGTQYF.